This T cell receptor (beta chain) was identified in a study of CD8 T cells in Susac syndrome. General observations from the study: The study conceded that relatively few individuals underwent its TCR sequencing and HLA analysis.

Trimming pared 1 base from V and 5 bases from J, leaving 9 bases between. Per the germline V gene, CDR1 is SGHRS and CDR2 is YFSETQ. CDR3 length equals 13 residues. Comments on this clonotype: Its cognate antigen is unknown.

RNA, at roughly 0.45 to 1 ug, was reverse transcribed with random hexamers. TCRdb independently ran MiXCR on the immunoSEQ multiplex PCR reads; one entry per CDR3 protein. The repertoire holds some 400,000 distinct CDR3 sequences, 75% to 90% seen once, with under 0.15% in the top ten. The V gene is TRBV5-1, the J gene TRBJ1-1, with D tentatively TRBD1 (6 bases). The sequencing input was CD8+ T cells from PBMCs. This clonotype was obtained from a human donor with multiple sclerosis. CDR3 nucleotide sequence: TGCGCCAGCAGCTTGACAGGGTTTACTGAAGCTTTCTTT. Its protein product is CASSLTGFTEAFF.